Each of the 32 T cell receptor beta chains below was sequenced from the same sample in a study of blood T cells in healthy people across ages. Primed by a sample-barcoded 5' primer and a J-beta primer mix, a second PCR proceeded for roughly 7 to 12 cycles. TCRdb reanalysed the 5' RACE reads using MiXCR and keeps one entry per CDR3 protein. This sample has about 1,500,000 distinct CDR3 sequences, with approximately 30% found just once. Sequencing used blood. The receptors shown here come from a woman in her thirties in good health.

This clonotype has at least ten counts. The genes are TRBV4-1 and TRBJ2-6; D gene unclear. The ends were cut back, 0 bases at V and 2 bases at J, with 11 bases in the middle. The CDR3 length is 17 residues. From germline, CDR1 is MGHRA and CDR2 YSYEKL. CDR3 in amino acids: CASSQDSGLPGANVLTF. The CDR3 DNA is TGCGCCAGCAGCCAAGATAGTGGGCTCCCTGGGGCCAACGTCCTGACTTTC.

The chain carries TRBV5-1 and TRBJ1-2; 8 bases map to TRBD1. Germline values: CDR1 SGHRS, CDR2 YFSETQ. This CDR3 has 16 amino acids. V was pared by 0 bases and J by 4 bases, with 8 bases of the junction left unmatched. The CDR3 reads CASSLDRQGLLYGYTF. Written as DNA, the CDR3 is TGCGCCAGCAGCTTGGACAGACAGGGGTTACTCTATGGCTACACCTTC.

The rearrangement uses TRBV28 and TRBJ1-1; D ambiguous. CDR3 length equals 13 residues. Germline values: CDR1 MDHEN, CDR2 SYDVKM. V dropped 5 bases and J dropped 6 bases, with 13 bases sitting between them. This chain's CDR3 is CASSINMDPEAFF. The CDR3 bases are TGTGCCAGCAGTATCAACATGGATCCTGAAGCTTTCTTT.

The V and J genes are TRBV28 and TRBJ2-5, with TRBD1 matching over 8 bases. The germline CDR1 and CDR2 sequences are MDHEN and SYDVKM. This CDR3 is 15 amino acids long. V shed 8 bases, J shed 9 bases, and the junction held 17 bases outside the gene matches. CDR3 in DNA: TGTGCCAGCGGTTCCTCAGGGGGCCTTGGCGAGGCCCAGTACTTC. This encodes CASGSSGGLGEAQYF.

This chain links TRBV20-1 with TRBJ1-5; D is undetermined. The CDR3 contains 16 residues. V was trimmed by 6 bases and J by 1 base, leaving 19 bases between them. Germline assignment: CDR1 DFQATT and CDR2 SNEGSKA (reference sequence). CDR3 protein: CSAPWLTTGSNQPQHF. As DNA, the CDR3 is TGCAGTGCCCCGTGGTTGACAACCGGCAGCAATCAGCCCCAGCATTTT.

This clonotype was observed at least ten times. The rearrangement joins TRBV10-1 to TRBJ2-7, with 11 bases identical to TRBD2. With 7 bases clipped from V and 7 bases from J, the junction kept 6 bases outside the gene matches. The CDR3 is 13 residues long. Looked up from germline, CDR1 is WNHNN and CDR2 is SYGVQD (reference sequence). The CDR3 coding sequence is TGCGCCAGCACCGCCGGGACTAGCGGTGAGCAGTACTTC. It yields the protein CASTAGTSGEQYF.

This clonotype was seen many times. The chain combines TRBV12-3 or TRBV12-4 with TRBJ1-6; the D gene is possibly TRBD1 (5 bases). Trimming shortened V by 3 bases and J by 4 bases, and 10 bases separated the two germline ends. This CDR3 spans 15 amino acids. This CDR3 reads CASSFYTGYNSPLHF. CDR3 nucleotide sequence: TGTGCCAGCAGTTTCTATACAGGTTATAATTCACCCCTCCACTTT.

This chain connects TRBV29-1 to TRBJ2-1, with 11 bases fitting TRBD2. CDR1 and CDR2 from the germline V gene are SQVTM and ANQGSEA. This CDR3 comprises 18 residues. V lost 4 bases to trimming and J lost 0 bases; unmatched junction nucleotides: 11. CDR3 sequence reads: CSVAGLAGGGGSYNEQFF. CDR3 in DNA: TGCAGCGTTGCGGGGCTAGCGGGAGGAGGGGGCTCCTACAATGAGCAGTTCTTC.

This clonotype was counted at least ten times. The chain has TRBV11-2 and TRBJ2-6; D is possibly TRBD1 (6 bases). The CDR3 consists of 16 residues. The germline V gene encodes CDR1 SGHAT and CDR2 FQNNGV. V lost 4 bases and J lost 3, with 13 bases in between. The CDR3 nucleotides are TGTGCCAGCAGCTCCCCCACAGGGTTTGGGGCCAACGTCCTGACTTTC. Translation: CASSSPTGFGANVLTF.

The DNA for the CDR3 is TGCAGCTGCCGGGGGAACACTGAAGCTTTCTTT. It yields the protein CSCRGNTEAFF. This sequence joins TRBV29-1 and TRBJ1-1; D remains ambiguous. Germline V CDR1 and CDR2: SQVTM, ANQGSEA. Trimming removed 8 bases at V and 1 base at J, with 8 bases between. This CDR3 is built from 11 residues.

This clonotype was seen ten or more times. The chain carries TRBV9 and TRBJ2-7, with D unclear. Germline V lookup: CDR1 SGDLS, CDR2 YYNGEE. Trimming removed 0 bases at V and 0 bases at J, with 13 bases between. The CDR3 length is 16 residues. CDR3 bases: TGTGCCAGCAGCGTAGGCCCAGGCACCTCCTCCTACGAGCAGTACTTC. It specifies CASSVGPGTSSYEQYF.

The chain uses TRBV4-2 and TRBJ2-1; possibly TRBD2 for D (6 bases). V lost 0 bases to trimming and J lost 4 bases, with 13 bases between them. The CDR3 sequence is 16 residues long. Looked up from germline, CDR1 is LGHNA and CDR2 is YNFKEQ. The CDR3 DNA follows: TGTGCCAGCAGCCAAGAGCTGGCAGGGAGGTACAATGAGCAGTTCTTC. Translated, it gives CASSQELAGRYNEQFF.

This clonotype was detected a few times. The V call is TRBV3-1, the J call TRBJ2-1, with unresolved D. The CDR3 covers 10 residues. V was clipped by 11 bases and J by 7 bases, with 9 bases between them. CDR1 and CDR2 from the germline V gene are LGHDT and YNNKEL (reference sequence). CDR3 amino acids: CAGGSNEQFF. In DNA, the CDR3 is TGTGCCGGCGGCTCGAATGAGCAGTTCTTC.

Worth noting for this clonotype: Mismatch with germline at one junction end may stem from a read error. The rearrangement joins TRBV29-1 to TRBJ1-1; 9 bases line up with TRBD1. The CDR3 is 13 amino acids. From germline, CDR1 is SQVTM and CDR2 ANQGSEA. The CDR3 loop reads CSAVTGGSTETFF. DNA for the CDR3: TGCAGCGCAGTGACAGGGGGTAGCACTGAAACTTTCTTT. The full variable domain, its missing parts supplied by reference TRBV29-1 and TRBJ1-1, is SAVISQKPSRDICQRGTSLTIQCQVDSQVTMMFWYRQQPGQSLTLIATANQGSEATYESGFVIDKFPISRPNLTFSTLTVSNMSPEDSSIYLCSAVTGGSTETFFGQGTRLTVV.

A word on this clonotype: This could be a read error, since a much larger clone is one nucleotide away. This chain connects TRBV9 to TRBJ2-7; 11 bases are a match to TRBD2. V shed 2 bases and J 7 bases; nucleotides not matched to a gene: 8. CDR3 size: 15 residues. Germline V lookup: CDR1 SGDLS, CDR2 YYNGEE. CDR3 DNA: TGTGCCAGCAGCGTTAGCGGGGGGGGCTACAATGAGCAGTACTTC. As protein: CASSVSGGGYNEQYF.

J is TRBJ2-1 and V is TRBV6-6, with D tentatively TRBD2 (6 bases). V was shortened by 2 bases and J by 1 base, with 12 bases between the two germline ends. The CDR3 length is 16 residues. The V gene's germline CDR1 is MNHNY and CDR2 SVGAGI (reference sequence). DNA of the CDR3: TGTGCCAGCAGTTACGCTAGCGCTAATTCCTACAATGAGCAGTTCTTC. As protein: CASSYASANSYNEQFF.

For this clonotype: Relative to the germline gene, one junction end is altered; a read error may explain this. V gene TRBV29-1 combines with J gene TRBJ2-7, with TRBD2 matching 7 bases. The CDR3 has 15 amino acids. The germline CDR1 and CDR2 sequences are SQVTM and ANQGSEA. Here the CDR3 DNA reads TGCGGCGTTGCGCTTGGCGCGGGGGTTCTCCACGAGCAGTACTTC. Protein product: CGVALGAGVLHEQYF.

The chain has TRBV5-6 and TRBJ2-3, with a possible D match to TRBD1 (7 bases). Germline V lookup: CDR1 SGHDT, CDR2 YYEEEE. The CDR3 contains 16 residues. Trimming took 7 bases from V and 0 from J, leaving 18 bases between them. This CDR3 is CASLRRGRTSTDTQYF. The CDR3 nucleotides read TGTGCCAGCTTGAGGAGGGGGCGGACTAGCACAGATACGCAGTATTTT.

The sample holds a few counts of this clonotype. CDR3 bases: TGTGCCAGCAGCTTTTACCACACCAAGAATGAAAAACTGTTTTTT. It encodes CASSFYHTKNEKLFF. The rearrangement uses TRBV7-9 and TRBJ1-4; no firm D call. The V end lost 3 bases, the J end lost 5 bases, and 13 bases lay between the germline ends. Germline V gives CDR1 SEHNR, CDR2 FQNEAQ (reference sequence). The CDR3 has 15 residues.

V gene TRBV18 combines with J gene TRBJ1-6, with a possible D match to TRBD1 (5 bases). This CDR3 is built from 16 residues. V lost 2 bases and J lost 7, with 15 bases in between. CDR1 and CDR2 from the germline V gene are KGHSH and LQKENI. For the CDR3, the DNA is TGTGCCAGCTCACCAGACTCGGGACGCGCAAATTCACCCCTCCACTTT. It is translated as CASSPDSGRANSPLHF.

About this clonotype itself: One end of the junction does not line up with germline, which may come from a read error. The CDR3 DNA reads TGTGCCAACAGCGTAGGACAGGGGGCTTTCACTGAAGCTTTCTTT. It specifies CANSVGQGAFTEAFF. The chain joins TRBV9 to TRBJ1-1, with 11 bases lining up with TRBD1. The length of the CDR3 is 15 residues. CDR1 is SGDLS, CDR2 YYNGEE, per germline.

The chain joins TRBV7-9 to TRBJ2-5, with D possibly being TRBD2 (5 bases). The CDR3 contains 14 residues. V was clipped by 5 bases and J by 0 bases, with 10 bases between them. Looked up from germline, CDR1 is SEHNR and CDR2 is FQNEAQ (reference sequence). CDR3 residues: CASSMDSYQETQYF. The CDR3 nucleotides read TGTGCCAGCAGCATGGACTCTTACCAAGAGACCCAGTACTTC.

The rearrangement links TRBV6-2 or TRBV6-3 to TRBJ2-4; possibly TRBD1 for D (5 bases). Between the trimmed V and J ends, which lost 2 bases and 3 bases, there was a span of 8 bases. The germline V gene encodes CDR1 MNHEY and CDR2 SVGEGT. CDR3 length: 14 amino acids. The CDR3 DNA is TGTGCCAGCAGTTACAGGGGTGACAAAAACATTCAGTACTTC. Its protein is CASSYRGDKNIQYF.

This clonotype was found many times. This chain joins TRBV7-9 and TRBJ2-4; 8 positions match TRBD1. With 1 base clipped from V and 13 bases from J, the junction kept 15 bases outside the gene matches. The V gene's germline CDR1 is SEHNR and CDR2 FQNEAQ (reference sequence). The length of the CDR3 is 16 residues. CDR3 in amino acids: CASSLGGQGLTSRQYF. The CDR3, as DNA: TGTGCCAGCAGCTTAGGCGGACAGGGTTTGACCAGCAGACAGTACTTC.

The chain links TRBV29-1 to TRBJ2-3; 11 nucleotides line up with TRBD2. The CDR3 runs to 15 residues. CDR1 is SQVTM, CDR2 ANQGSEA, per germline. Trimming cost V 7 bases and J 4 bases; bases outside gene matches: 10. DNA of the CDR3: TGCAGCGCTATAAGACTAGCGGGAAGCGCAGATACGCAGTATTTT. Residues: CSAIRLAGSADTQYF.

This rearrangement joins TRBV12-3 or TRBV12-4 to TRBJ1-5; 8 positions agree with TRBD1. V was pared by 4 bases and J by 1 base, with 12 bases of the junction left unmatched. This CDR3 region has 18 residues. For the CDR3, the DNA is TGTGCCAGCAGTTCTCAGGGGGCGATAAGGGGAAGCAATCAGCCCCAGCATTTT. As protein: CASSSQGAIRGSNQPQHF.

The V and J genes are TRBV6-2 or TRBV6-3 and TRBJ1-6, with TRBD1 matching over 7 bases. Unmatched junction bases numbered 10, after V lost 7 bases and J lost 7 bases. The germline CDR1 and CDR2 sequences are MNHEY and SVGEGT. This CDR3 region has 15 residues. This chain's CDR3 is CASKYRGGDNSPLHF. The CDR3 bases are TGTGCCAGCAAATACAGGGGAGGCGACAATTCACCCCTCCACTTT.

With respect to this clonotype: A much larger clonotype is one base distant, so this may be a read error. This chain links TRBV6-2 or TRBV6-3 with TRBJ2-7, with D perhaps TRBD1 (6 bases). This CDR3 contains 14 residues. CDR1 is MNHEY and CDR2 is SVGEGT in the germline V gene. CDR3 protein: CASSYPGTSCEQYF. CDR3 nucleotides: TGTGCCAGCAGTTACCCGGGGACATCCTGCGAGCAGTACTTC.

Regarding this clonotype: A much larger clone differs by one base, so this may be a read error. The CDR3 ends on some other residue instead of the conserved phenylalanine or tryptophan, so this is likely a read error. DNA of the CDR3: TGCAGTGCTAGAGAATACGCGGCAGGACAAGAGACCCAGTACTAC. Residues: CSAREYAAGQETQYY. V and J are TRBV20-1 and TRBJ2-5; D remains unclear. Germline V gene lookup returns CDR1 DFQATT and CDR2 SNEGSKA (reference sequence). CDR3 size: 15 residues. Trimming took 0 bases from V and 2 from J, leaving 13 bases between them.

This clonotype was recorded a few times. The chain has TRBV6-5 and TRBJ2-5; D possibly corresponds to TRBD2 (5 bases). Trimming pared 7 bases from V and 5 bases from J, leaving 14 bases between. The germline V gene encodes CDR1 MNHEY and CDR2 SVGAGI. The length of the CDR3 is 13 residues. CDR3 DNA sequence: TGTGCCAGCACCTCTCCAGCGGCTGAGACCCAGTACTTC. Translation gives CASTSPAAETQYF.

The table lists this clonotype with a count of one. The chain couples TRBV6-2 or TRBV6-3 to TRBJ2-5; perhaps TRBD2 as D (6 bases). TRBJ2-7 matches the DNA end more closely, so the J call is doubtful. The CDR3 extends over 13 amino acids. Germline assignment: CDR1 MNHEY and CDR2 SVGEGT. The CDR3 nucleotides are TGTGCCAGCAGTTACGGCGGGGTAAACGAGCAGTACTTC. Residues: CASSYGGVNEQYF.

This clonotype was counted a few times. The chain couples TRBV6-1 to TRBJ2-7, with 8 bases matching TRBD1. This CDR3 comprises 14 residues. Germline CDR1 MNHNS, CDR2 SASEGT. The V segment lost 6 bases and the J segment 2 bases; nucleotides outside the gene matches: 6. The CDR3 DNA follows: TGTGCCAGCAGCGGGTACAGGGGGGCCTACGAGCAGTACTTC. Protein product: CASSGYRGAYEQYF.